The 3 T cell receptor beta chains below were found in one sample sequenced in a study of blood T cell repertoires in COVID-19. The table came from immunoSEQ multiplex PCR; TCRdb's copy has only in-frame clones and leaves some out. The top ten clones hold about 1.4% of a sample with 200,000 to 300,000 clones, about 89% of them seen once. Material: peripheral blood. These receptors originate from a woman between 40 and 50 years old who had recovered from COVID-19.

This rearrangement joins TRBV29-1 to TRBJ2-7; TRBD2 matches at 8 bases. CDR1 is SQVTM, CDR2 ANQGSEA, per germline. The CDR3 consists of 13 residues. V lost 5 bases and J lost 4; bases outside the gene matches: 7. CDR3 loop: CSVQPGGVYEQYF. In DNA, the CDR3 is TGCAGCGTTCAGCCGGGGGGGGTTTACGAGCAGTACTTC.

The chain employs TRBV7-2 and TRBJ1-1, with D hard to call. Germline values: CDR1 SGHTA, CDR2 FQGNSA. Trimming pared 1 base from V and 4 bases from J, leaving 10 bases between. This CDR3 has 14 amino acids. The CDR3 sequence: CASSLVWSSTEAFF. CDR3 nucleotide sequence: TGTGCCAGCAGCTTAGTGTGGTCGAGCACTGAAGCTTTCTTT.

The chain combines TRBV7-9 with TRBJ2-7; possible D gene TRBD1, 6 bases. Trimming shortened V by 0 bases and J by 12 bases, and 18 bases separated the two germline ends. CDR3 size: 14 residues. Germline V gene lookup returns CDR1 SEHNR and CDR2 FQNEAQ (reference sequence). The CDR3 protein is CASSLATHGRGRYF. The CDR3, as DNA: TGTGCCAGCAGCTTAGCCACCCACGGCAGGGGACGGTACTTC.